This T cell receptor beta chain was retrieved from a study of T cell changes during pregnancy in multiple sclerosis. The V and J ends lost 0 bases and 6 bases, in that order; junction bases with no gene match: 6. Germline lookup yields CDR1 MRHNA and CDR2 SNTAGT. This CDR3 has 16 amino acids. The data were produced by immunoSEQ multiplex PCR, yet TCRdb's version contains in-frame clones alone and is incomplete. The sample has about 99,000 clones, approximately 95% seen once. The chain links TRBV6-4 to TRBJ2-1, with 9 nucleotides matching TRBD1. Specimen: peripheral blood, collected after pregnancy. This clonotype was obtained from a female donor with multiple sclerosis, enrolled in a pregnancy study. The CDR3 is CASSDSWGQGGNEQFF. The CDR3 region has the DNA TGTGCCAGCAGTGACTCGTGGGGACAGGGCGGCAATGAGCAGTTCTTC.